This note documents a single T cell receptor beta chain sequence. The table came from immunoSEQ multiplex PCR; TCRdb's copy has only in-frame clones and leaves some out. The sample has some 16,000 clones; roughly 80% are singletons. The V gene lost 1 base and the J gene lost 2 bases, with 11 bases spanning the gap. Germline V CDR1 and CDR2: SNHLY, FYNNEI. This CDR3 has 15 amino acids. After CD4+ and CD8+ cells were isolated by positive magnetic bead selection, their purity was checked by flow cytometry. The data originate from a study of somatic mutations in cytotoxic T cells in rheumatoid arthritis. The sample comprised CD8+ T cells sorted from blood. The TCR comes from an adult with rheumatoid arthritis. The chain uses TRBV2 and TRBJ1-1; D unclear. The CDR3 region has the DNA TGTGCCAGCAGTGAAGGTAGTTACAGTAACACTGAAGCTTTCTTT. Translated: CASSEGSYSNTEAFF.